The T cell receptor (beta chain) under discussion was sequenced for a study of T cells after yellow fever vaccination (dated by TCRdb to about 2019). About the study as a whole: The SMART-Seq v4 Ultra Low Input RNA kit was used to prepare libraries from fractions with low cell numbers. Blood was drawn at multiple timepoints before and after primary and secondary immunization, with bulk PBMC replicates and cell subsets isolated. To follow T-cell clones before and after both primary and booster YFV17D yellow fever vaccination, bulk TCR alpha and beta repertoires underwent longitudinal sequencing. The cohort comprised two healthy male donors, one aged 18 to 29 and one aged 30 to 40 years.

The research as a whole found: The secondary T-cell response was weaker than the primary response but faster, peaking on day 5 instead of day 15. Computational filtering was required because FACS-sorted repertoires could contain abundant contaminating clonotypes from the bulk population. After the booster, most clones that had expanded after primary vaccination were detected again (approximately 95% of CD4 and around nine tenths of CD8), suggesting broad maintenance of memory. Because only two donors were included in the study, the extent to which the findings can be generalized is limited. A small share of clonotypes occurred in both CD4 and CD8 compartments, likely arising from convergent recombination.

As encoded in the germline V gene (reference sequence), CDR1 is SEHNR while CDR2 is FQNEAQ. Trimmed from V: 1 base; trimmed from J: 6 bases; junction bases lacking a gene match: 4. CDR3 length: 15 amino acids, cysteine to phenylalanine. Left in the record is the CDR3 DNA by itself, 45 bases read in frame from the first base. This clonotype was seen many times. Its antigen has not been determined. Base qualities are not recorded, but no much larger clone differs from it by a single base. The treatment or condition label corresponds to: live attenuated yellow fever vaccine strain. Two biological replicates of bulk PBMCs were collected at each blood-draw timepoint. PBMCs were isolated from peripheral blood using a standard Ficoll-Paque protocol. RNA was extracted with TriZol from bulk PBMCs, CD4 and CD8 fractions, and dextramer-positive and dextramer-negative fractions. TCR cDNA was synthesized by 5'RACE template switching, through which a universal primer site and unique molecular identifiers were introduced. Priming for cDNA synthesis came from both the TCR alpha and TCR beta constant segments. Two PCR steps were used to amplify libraries, with sample barcodes and sequencing adapters being added in the second step. Sequencing of libraries was performed on Illumina HiSeq 2500 (2x100 bp) or NovaSeq (2x150 bp). The authors' analysis ran thus. Demultiplexing of reads and collapsing into UMI consensus sequences were performed with MIGEC, and V(D)J alignment was carried out with MiXCR. Clonotypes responding to the vaccine were identified with edgeR on replicate PBMC samples, with the criteria of FDR below 0.01 and a log2 fold change above 5 up to day 15. Bulk clonotypes were assigned CD4 or CD8 identity according to which sequenced CD4 or CD8 repertoire held them at higher abundance. TCRdb's own reprocessing of the public reads used fastp at Q25 and MiXCR and kept productive beta chains. One record per CDR3 amino acid sequence lists the most common genes and DNA. These V and J calls are TCRdb output, not the study's own analysis. For this sample there are a few hundred thousand distinct CDR3 sequences; roughly 6.1% appear just once. The ten largest clonotypes hold 15% of the sample.

This material consisted of PBMCs, taken 5 days after the yellow fever booster vaccination. In this chain, TRBV7-9 is recombined with TRBJ2-1; TRBD1 lines up with 9 middle nucleotides. The TCR originated in a man aged 25-45 years who received the YFV17D yellow fever vaccine. The bases are TGTGCCAGCAGCTTAGACGGGACAGGGACCAATGAGCAGTTCTTC. It codes for CASSLDGTGTNEQFF.